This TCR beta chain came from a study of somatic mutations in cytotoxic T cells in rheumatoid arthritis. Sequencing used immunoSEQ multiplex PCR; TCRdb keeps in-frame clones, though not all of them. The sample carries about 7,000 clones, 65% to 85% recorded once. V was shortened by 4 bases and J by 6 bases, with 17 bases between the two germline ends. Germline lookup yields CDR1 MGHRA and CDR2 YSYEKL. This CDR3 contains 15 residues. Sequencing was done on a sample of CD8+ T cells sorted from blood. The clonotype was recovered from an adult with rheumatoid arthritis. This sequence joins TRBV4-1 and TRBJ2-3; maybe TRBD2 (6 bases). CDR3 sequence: CASSLGTGGVDTQYF. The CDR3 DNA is TGCGCCAGCAGCCTCGGGACCGGGGGTGTGGATACGCAGTATTTT.